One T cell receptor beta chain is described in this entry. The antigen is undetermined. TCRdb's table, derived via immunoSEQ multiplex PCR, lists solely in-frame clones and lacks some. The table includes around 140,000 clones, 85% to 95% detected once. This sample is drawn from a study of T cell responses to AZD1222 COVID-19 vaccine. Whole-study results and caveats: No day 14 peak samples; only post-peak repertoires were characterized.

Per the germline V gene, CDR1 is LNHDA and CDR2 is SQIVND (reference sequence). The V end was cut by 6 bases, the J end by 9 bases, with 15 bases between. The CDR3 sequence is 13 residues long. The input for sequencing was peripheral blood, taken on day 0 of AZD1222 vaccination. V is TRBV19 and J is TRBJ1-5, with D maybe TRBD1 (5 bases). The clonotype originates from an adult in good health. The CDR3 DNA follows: TGTGCCAGTAGCGTAGAAGGGGTTGCGCCCCAGCATTTT. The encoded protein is CASSVEGVAPQHF.